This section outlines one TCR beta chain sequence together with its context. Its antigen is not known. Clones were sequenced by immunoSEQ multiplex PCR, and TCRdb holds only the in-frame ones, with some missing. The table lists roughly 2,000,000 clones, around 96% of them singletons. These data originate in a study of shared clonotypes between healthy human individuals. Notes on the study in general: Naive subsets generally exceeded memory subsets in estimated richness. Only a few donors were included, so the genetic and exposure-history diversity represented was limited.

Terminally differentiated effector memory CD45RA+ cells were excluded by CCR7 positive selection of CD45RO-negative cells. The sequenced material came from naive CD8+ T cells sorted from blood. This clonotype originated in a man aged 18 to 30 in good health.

CDR3 amino acids: CASSQVTREGLNEQFF. As DNA, the CDR3 is TGTGCCAGCAGCCAGGTAACACGGGAGGGCCTCAATGAGCAGTTCTTC. V gene TRBV4-2 combines with J gene TRBJ2-1, with 8 bases that match TRBD2. Germline loops: CDR1 LGHNA, CDR2 YNFKEQ. This CDR3 contains 16 residues. With V trimmed by 3 bases and J by 6 bases, 10 bases remained unmatched.